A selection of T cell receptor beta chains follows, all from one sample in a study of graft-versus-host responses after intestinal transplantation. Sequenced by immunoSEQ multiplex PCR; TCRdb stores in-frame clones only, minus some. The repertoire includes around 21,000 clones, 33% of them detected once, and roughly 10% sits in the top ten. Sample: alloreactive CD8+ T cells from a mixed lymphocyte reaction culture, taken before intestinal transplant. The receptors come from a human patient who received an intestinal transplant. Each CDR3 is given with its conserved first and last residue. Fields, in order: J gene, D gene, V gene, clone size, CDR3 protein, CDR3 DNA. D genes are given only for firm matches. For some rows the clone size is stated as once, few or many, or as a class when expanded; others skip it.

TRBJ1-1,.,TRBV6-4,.,CASPQSATRRGTEAFF,TGTGCCAGCCCCCAATCCGCAACACGACGCGGAACTGAAGCTTTCTTT
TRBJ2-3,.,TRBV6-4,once,CASSDSSRSTDTQYF,TGTGCCAGCAGTGACTCTAGCAGGAGCACAGATACGCAGTATTTT
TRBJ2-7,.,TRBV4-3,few,CASSQGSEQYF,TGCGCCAGCAGCCAAGGCTCCGAGCAGTACTTC
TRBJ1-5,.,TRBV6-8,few,CASSWRIEQPQHF,TGTGCCAGCAGTTGGAGGATAGAGCAGCCCCAGCATTTT
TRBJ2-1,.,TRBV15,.,CATSGGGVTSTYNEQFF,TGTGCCACCAGCGGTGGCGGCGTTACCAGTACCTACAATGAGCAGTTCTTC
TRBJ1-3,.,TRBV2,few,CASSIGTKGNTIYF,TGTGCCAGCAGTATCGGGACAAAAGGAAACACCATATATTTT
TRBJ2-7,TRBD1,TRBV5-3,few,CARRATGQSSYEQYF,TGTGCCAGAAGGGCGACAGGGCAGAGCTCCTACGAGCAGTACTTC
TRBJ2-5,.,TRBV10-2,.,CASSEGDQETQYF,TGCGCCAGCAGTGAAGGTGACCAAGAGACCCAGTACTTC
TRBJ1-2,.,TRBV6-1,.,CASSYGYTF,TGTGCCAGCAGCTATGGCTACACCTTC
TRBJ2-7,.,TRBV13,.,CASSFNYEQYF,TGTGCCAGCAGCTTCAACTACGAGCAGTACTTC
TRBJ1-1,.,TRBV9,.,CASSVEGGSAEAFF,TGTGCCAGCAGCGTAGAAGGGGGTAGCGCTGAAGCTTTCTTT
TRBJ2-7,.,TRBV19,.,CASSYGTGTYEQYF,TGTGCCAGTAGCTATGGGACGGGGACTTACGAGCAGTACTTC
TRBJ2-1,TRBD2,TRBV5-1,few,CASSLDPGLAVDFVYNEQFF,TGCGCCAGCAGCTTGGACCCCGGACTAGCGGTAGATTTCGTCTACAATGAGCAGTTCTTC
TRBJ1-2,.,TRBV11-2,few,CASSLVNGGYGYTF,TGTGCCAGCAGCTTAGTGAATGGGGGATATGGCTACACCTTC
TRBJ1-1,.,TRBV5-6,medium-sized,CASSLADDEAFF,TGTGCCAGCAGCTTGGCGGACGATGAAGCTTTCTTT
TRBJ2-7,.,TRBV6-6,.,CASSHGDTYEQYF,TGTGCCAGCAGCCACGGGGACACCTACGAGCAGTACTTC
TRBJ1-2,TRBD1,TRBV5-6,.,CASSFWDRASYGYTF,TGTGCCAGCAGCTTTTGGGACAGAGCGTCCTATGGCTACACCTTC
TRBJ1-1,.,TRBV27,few,CASSLGAPTEAFF,TGTGCCAGCAGTTTGGGGGCTCCTACTGAAGCTTTCTTT
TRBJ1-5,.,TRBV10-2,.,CASGIGWRSRQPQHF,TGCGCCAGCGGAATAGGGTGGCGGTCGCGGCAGCCCCAGCATTTT
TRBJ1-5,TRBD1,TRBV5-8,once,CASSTAGQGSNQPQHF,TGTGCCAGCAGCACCGCCGGACAGGGGAGCAATCAGCCCCAGCATTTT
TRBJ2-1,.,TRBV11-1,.,CASSLGSDEQFF,TGTGCCAGCAGCTTGGGTTCGGATGAGCAGTTCTTC
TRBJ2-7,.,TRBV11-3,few,CASSSTGTYEQYF,TGTGCCAGCAGCTCCACGGGGACCTACGAGCAGTACTTC
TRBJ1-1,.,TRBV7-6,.,CASSLIGRRNTEAFF,TGTGCCAGCAGCTTAATTGGTCGTAGGAACACTGAAGCTTTCTTT
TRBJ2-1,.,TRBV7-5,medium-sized,CVRSPGLFQFF,TGTGTCAGAAGCCCGGGACTTTTCCAGTTCTTC
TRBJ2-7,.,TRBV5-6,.,CASSLLRGQSYEQYF,TGTGCCAGCAGCTTGTTGCGGGGCCAATCCTACGAGCAGTACTTC
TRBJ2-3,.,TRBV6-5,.,CASSYSGGGLGDTQYF,TGTGCCAGCAGTTACTCTGGTGGGGGGCTCGGAGATACGCAGTATTTT
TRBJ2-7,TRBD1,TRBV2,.,CASSMGQGNYEQYF,TGTGCCAGCAGTATGGGACAGGGGAACTACGAGCAGTACTTC
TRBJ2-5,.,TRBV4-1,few,CASSLTRLGGTQYF,TGCGCCAGCAGCCTGACTAGACTGGGGGGGACCCAGTACTTC
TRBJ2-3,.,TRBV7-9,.,CASSLTLLDTQYF,TGTGCCAGCAGCTTAACCCTATTGGATACGCAGTATTTT
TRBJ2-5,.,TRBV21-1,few,CASSKEVLWVTQYF,TGTGCCAGCAGCAAAGAGGTGCTATGGGTGACCCAGTACTTC
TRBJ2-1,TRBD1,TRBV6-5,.,CASKGDRTQASVF,TGTGCCAGCAAAGGGGACAGGACACAGGCCAGCGTCTTC
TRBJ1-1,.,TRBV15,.,CATSSLWDTILKTEAFF,TGTGCCACCAGCAGCCTTTGGGACACAATATTGAAGACTGAAGCTTTCTTT
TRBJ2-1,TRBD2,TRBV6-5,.,CASSSGLADYNEQFF,TGTGCCAGCAGTTCTGGACTAGCGGACTACAATGAGCAGTTCTTC